Listed below are T cell receptor beta chains from one sample, sequenced in a study of CD8 T cells in ankylosing spondylitis. TCRdb processed the 5' RACE reads anew with MiXCR; each CDR3 protein has one entry. This table holds roughly 130,000 distinct CDR3 sequences, roughly 8% found once. Sequenced sample: synovial fluid, either unsorted or a sorted T cell fraction (not recorded which). All receptors derive from a male donor with ankylosing spondylitis. CDR3s include the opening cysteine and the closing phenylalanine or tryptophan. The D gene is left open where the match is weak. Rows give clone size only sometimes, using once, few, many, or a class for an expanded clone.

v_gene	abundance	d_gene	len	j_gene	CDR3aa	CDR3nt
TRBV12-3/TRBV12-4	many	-	12	TRBJ2-3	CASSDETDTQYF	TGTGCCAGCAGCGACGAAACAGATACGCAGTATTTT
TRBV9	few	-	15	TRBJ2-2	CASSGFTGSTGELFF	TGTGCCAGCAGCGGCTTTACAGGTAGCACCGGGGAGCTGTTTTTT
TRBV27	-	TRBD1	14	TRBJ2-2	CASSRTGEYGELFF	TGTGCCAGCAGTCGGACAGGGGAGTACGGGGAGCTGTTTTTT
TRBV12-3/TRBV12-4	-	-	12	TRBJ2-1	CASSLGSGEQFF	TGTGCCAGCAGTTTAGGCTCAGGTGAGCAGTTCTTC
TRBV10-3	few	-	14	TRBJ2-7	CAISESGGAHEQYF	TGTGCCATCAGTGAGTCAGGAGGGGCCCACGAGCAGTACTTC
TRBV18	few	-	13	TRBJ1-5	CASSRGWDQPQHF	TGTGCCAGCTCTCGAGGGTGGGATCAGCCCCAGCATTTT
TRBV4-3	few	-	15	TRBJ1-4	CASSQVQATNEKLFF	TGCGCCAGCAGCCAAGTCCAGGCAACTAATGAAAAACTGTTTTTT
TRBV5-1	many	TRBD1	15	TRBJ1-2	CASSLEPGGGYGYTF	TGCGCCAGCAGCTTGGAGCCAGGGGGTGGCTATGGCTACACCTTC
TRBV6-1	many	-	13	TRBJ2-7	CASSDRWGYEQYF	TGTGCCAGCAGCGACAGGTGGGGCTACGAGCAGTACTTC
TRBV6-5	-	-	13	TRBJ1-2	CASAPRVLYGYTF	TGTGCCAGCGCTCCTCGGGTACTTTATGGCTACACCTTC
TRBV27	-	TRBD1	18	TRBJ2-1	CASSLYPTGGVAYNEQFF	TGTGCCAGCAGTTTATACCCGACAGGGGGCGTTGCCTACAATGAGCAGTTCTTC
TRBV28	-	TRBD1	13	TRBJ1-1	CASSLYWTGKAFF	TGTGCCAGCAGTTTATACTGGACAGGGAAGGCTTTCTTT
TRBV28	few	TRBD2	16	TRBJ2-7	CASSRPLAGALYEQYF	TGTGCCAGCAGTCGCCCGCTAGCGGGGGCCCTCTACGAGCAGTACTTC
TRBV12-3/TRBV12-4	many	-	15	TRBJ2-3	CASSFYGRGTDTQYF	TGTGCCAGCAGTTTCTACGGCAGGGGCACAGATACGCAGTATTTT
TRBV20-1	many	TRBD2	13	TRBJ2-7	CSAGTSYSYEQYF	TGCAGTGCCGGGACTAGCTACTCCTACGAGCAGTACTTC
TRBV20-1	few	-	15	TRBJ2-6	CSARDRMEGANVLTF	TGCAGTGCTAGAGATCGGATGGAGGGGGCCAACGTCCTGACTTTC
TRBV24-1	many	-	13	TRBJ2-3	CATSEPGTNPPYF	TGTGCCACCAGTGAGCCTGGGACAAACCCCCCGTATTTT
TRBV28	many	-	15	TRBJ2-2	CASSFRAGFTGELFF	TGTGCCAGCAGTTTCAGGGCAGGCTTTACCGGGGAGCTGTTTTTT
TRBV5-1	many	-	13	TRBJ1-1	CASSLRRATEAFF	TGCGCCAGCAGCTTGAGGCGGGCGACTGAAGCTTTCTTT
TRBV10-2	few	-	9	TRBJ2-3	CASGRTQYF	TGCGCCAGCGGGCGGACGCAGTATTTT
TRBV20-1	-	TRBD2	14	TRBJ2-1	CSARDRGRYNEQFF	TGCAGTGCTAGAGATCGCGGGAGATACAATGAGCAGTTCTTC
TRBV20-1	many	-	12	TRBJ1-5	CSARDGGQPQHF	TGCAGTGCTAGAGATGGGGGTCAGCCCCAGCATTTT
TRBV5-1	many	-	13	TRBJ1-1	CASSRGERTEAFF	TGCGCCAGCAGCCGGGGGGAACGGACTGAAGCTTTCTTT
TRBV7-2	many	-	15	TRBJ2-1	CASRLDIISYNEQFF	TGTGCCAGCAGATTAGACATCATCTCCTACAATGAGCAGTTCTTC
TRBV6-1	many	-	14	TRBJ2-6	CASSNQAGANVLTF	TGTGCCAGCAGCAATCAGGCCGGGGCCAACGTCCTGACTTTC
TRBV28	many	-	11	TRBJ2-1	CASTDFNEQFF	TGTGCCAGCACCGACTTCAATGAGCAGTTCTTC
TRBV7-6	many	-	12	TRBJ2-5	CASSLVRETQYF	TGTGCCAGCAGCTTAGTACGAGAGACCCAGTACTTC
TRBV5-1	-	-	14	TRBJ2-5	CASSLVGHQETQYF	TGCGCCAGCAGCTTGGTGGGACACCAAGAGACCCAGTACTTC
TRBV11-2	few	-	17	TRBJ2-1	CASSPRYISADYNEQFF	TGTGCCAGCAGCCCAAGGTATATAAGCGCGGACTACAATGAGCAGTTCTTC
TRBV20-1	-	-	15	TRBJ1-1	CSASIRAYVRTEAFF	TGCAGTGCTAGTATTAGGGCGTACGTGCGCACTGAAGCTTTCTTT
TRBV12-3/TRBV12-4	-	-	14	TRBJ2-5	CASSSWQGQETQYF	TGTGCCAGCAGTTCGTGGCAGGGGCAAGAGACCCAGTACTTC
TRBV24-1	-	TRBD2	18	TRBJ2-1	CATSKSGAGEGSYNEQFF	TGTGCCACCAGTAAATCCGGAGCGGGAGAGGGTTCCTACAATGAGCAGTTCTTC
TRBV10-3	many	-	14	TRBJ2-2	CATMGRLESGELFF	TGTGCCACTATGGGCCGATTAGAGTCCGGGGAGCTGTTTTTT
TRBV9	many	-	14	TRBJ1-4	CASSTVASSEKLFF	TGTGCCAGCAGCACAGTGGCTTCTAGCGAAAAACTGTTTTTT
TRBV20-1	-	TRBD1	15	TRBJ2-7	CSAGATGTGSYEQYF	TGCAGTGCCGGGGCGACAGGGACAGGGTCCTACGAGCAGTACTTC
TRBV12-3/TRBV12-4	many	-	14	TRBJ1-1	CASSLRHLGPEAFF	TGTGCCAGCAGTTTACGACACTTAGGCCCTGAAGCTTTCTTT
TRBV6-2/TRBV6-3	-	TRBD1	15	TRBJ2-7	CASSYDQGVSYEQYF	TGTGCCAGCAGTTACGACCAGGGGGTTTCTTACGAGCAGTACTTC
TRBV5-8	few	TRBD1	14	TRBJ1-1	CASSPYRGADEAFF	TGTGCCAGCAGCCCTTACAGGGGGGCGGACGAAGCTTTCTTT
TRBV7-2	many	-	14	TRBJ1-5	CASTTGPFNQPQHF	TGTGCCAGCACTACCGGGCCTTTCAATCAGCCCCAGCATTTT
TRBV6-5	-	-	16	TRBJ1-4	CASSYQASTTNEKLFF	TGTGCCAGCAGTTACCAGGCTTCTACAACTAATGAAAAACTGTTTTTT
TRBV12-3/TRBV12-4	many	-	15	TRBJ1-5	CASSARDGGNQPQHF	TGTGCCAGCAGTGCCAGGGACGGCGGCAATCAGCCCCAGCATTTT
TRBV25-1	many	TRBD2	13	TRBJ2-7	CASGTSGAYEQYF	TGTGCCAGCGGTACTAGCGGGGCCTACGAGCAGTACTTC
TRBV7-2	-	-	15	TRBJ2-7	CASSSITGGAYEQYF	TGTGCCAGCAGCTCGATTACAGGGGGGGCTTACGAGCAGTACTTC
TRBV21-1	-	-	14	TRBJ2-7	CASSKGGLEYEQYF	TGTGCCAGCAGCAAAGGGGGACTAGAATACGAGCAGTACTTC
TRBV7-3	few	-	15	TRBJ2-3	CASSLFGAFTDTQYF	TGTGCCAGCAGCTTATTTGGGGCCTTTACAGATACGCAGTATTTT
TRBV11-2	few	-	16	TRBJ2-5	CASSLVGGSVQETQYF	TGTGCCAGCAGCTTAGTGGGGGGCTCCGTACAAGAGACCCAGTACTTC
TRBV7-2	-	-	15	TRBJ2-7	CASSLTAFLSYEQYF	TGTGCCAGCAGCTTAACGGCGTTCCTCTCCTACGAGCAGTACTTC